These 4 T cell receptor beta chains share one sample of origin, sequenced in a study of technical replicates of blood from a handful of donors. Assay: immunoSEQ multiplex PCR; the TCRdb copy retains only in-frame clones and omits some. The data hold over 85,000 clones, with about 95% observed a single time. The sequenced sample was T cells isolated from PBMCs. The source of these receptors is a human donor in good health.

This chain connects TRBV28 to TRBJ2-3; TRBD2 agrees at 13 bases. J gave up 2 bases and V 2 bases, and 4 bases lay outside the gene matches. The CDR3 covers 17 residues. The germline CDR1 and CDR2 sequences are MDHEN and SYDVKM. The CDR3 bases are TGTGCCAGCAGTTTACCGGGACTAGCGGGGCCCACAGATACGCAGTATTTT. Its protein is CASSLPGLAGPTDTQYF. Full variable domain (missing parts from reference TRBV28 and TRBJ2-3): DVKVTQSSRYLVKRTGEKVFLECVQDMDHENMFWYRQDPGLGLRLIYFSYDVKMKEKGDIPEGYSVSREKKERFSLILESASTNQTSMYLCASSLPGLAGPTDTQYFGPGTRLTVL.

This clone showed up just a few times. The rearrangement uses TRBV7-3 and TRBJ1-1; D not resolved. Trimming cost V 5 bases and J 4 bases, with 5 bases left between them. The CDR3 length is 11 residues. Germline V gives CDR1 SGHTA, CDR2 FQGTGA. CDR3 nucleotide sequence: TGTGCCAGCAGCCAACTCACTGAAGCTTTCTTT. Protein sequence: CASSQLTEAFF.

V is TRBV11-2 and J is TRBJ2-5; 8 bases are a match to TRBD2. Trimming at V came to 5 bases and at J to 1 base, leaving 9 bases not matched to a gene. CDR1 and CDR2 (germline): SGHAT, FQNNGV. This CDR3 has 16 residues. The CDR3 region is CASSTFLAGPQETQYF. The CDR3 DNA sequence: TGTGCCAGCAGCACTTTTCTAGCGGGTCCCCAAGAGACCCAGTACTTC.

The genes are TRBV9 and TRBJ2-1; 7 bases are a match to TRBD2. This CDR3 region has 17 residues. The trim removed 2 bases at V and 5 bases at J, leaving 13 bases unmatched. Germline V gene data show CDR1 as SGDLS and CDR2 as YYNGEE. The CDR3 here is CASSVWGGEGVHNEQFF. CDR3 nucleotide sequence: TGTGCCAGCAGCGTCTGGGGTGGGGAGGGAGTCCACAATGAGCAGTTCTTC.